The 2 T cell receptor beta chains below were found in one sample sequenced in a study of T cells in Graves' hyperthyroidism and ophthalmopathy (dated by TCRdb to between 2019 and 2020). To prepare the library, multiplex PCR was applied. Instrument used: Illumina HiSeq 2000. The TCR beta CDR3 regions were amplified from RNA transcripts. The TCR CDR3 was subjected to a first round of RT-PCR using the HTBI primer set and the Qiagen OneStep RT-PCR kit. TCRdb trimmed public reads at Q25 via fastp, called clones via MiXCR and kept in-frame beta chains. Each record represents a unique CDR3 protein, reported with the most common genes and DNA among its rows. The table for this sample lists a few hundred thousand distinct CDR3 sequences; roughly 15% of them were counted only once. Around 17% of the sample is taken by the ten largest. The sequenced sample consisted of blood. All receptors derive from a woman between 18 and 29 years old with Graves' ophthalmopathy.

The DNA for the CDR3 is TGTGCCAGCAGCCAGCAGGGGGGGAGCGTCCTGACTTTC. Translated, it gives CASSQQGGSVLTF. This rearrangement joins TRBV28 to TRBJ2-6; D tentatively fits TRBD1 or TRBD2 (7 bases each). The CDR3 length is 13 residues. V gave up 6 bases and J gave up 12 bases, with 15 bases separating them. From germline, CDR1 is MDHEN and CDR2 SYDVKM.

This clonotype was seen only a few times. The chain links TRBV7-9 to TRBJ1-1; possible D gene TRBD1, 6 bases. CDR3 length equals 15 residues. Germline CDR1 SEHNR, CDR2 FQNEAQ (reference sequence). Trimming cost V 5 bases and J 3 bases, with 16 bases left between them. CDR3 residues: CASSKRTAWDTEAFF. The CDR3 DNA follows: TGTGCCAGCAGCAAGCGGACAGCCTGGGACACTGAAGCTTTCTTT.